Given below is one TCR beta chain in context. Germline is not matched at one junction end, which may reflect a read error. The V gene's germline CDR1 is SGDLS and CDR2 YYNGEE. This CDR3 is 12 amino acids long. The data are from a study of blood T cell repertoires in COVID-19. Study at large: Acute and convalescent COVID-19 specimens originated in the United States, Italy and Spain.

The protocol was immunoSEQ multiplex PCR, while the TCRdb copy is restricted to in-frame clones and leaves out a portion. Of 340,000 or so clones detected, 70% to 90% appear once; the ten largest clones hold approximately 4.4%. The rearrangement uses TRBV9 and TRBJ2-3; TRBD1 agrees at 9 bases. The sample comprised PBMCs or T cells enriched from blood (not recorded which). This TCR came from a woman aged 40 to 49 with acute COVID-19. Here the CDR3 reads CASSDRTGVNSF. CDR3 nucleotides: TGTGCCAGCAGCGACCGGACAGGGGTTAATTCCTTT.